A single sample gave rise to the 15 T cell receptor beta chains below, sequenced in a study of blood T cells in healthy people across ages. Next came a second PCR, run for roughly 6 to 11 cycles, which used a sample-barcoded 5' primer along with a J-beta primer mix. TCRdb recomputed calls from the 5' RACE reads with MiXCR, one row per CDR3 protein. Among some 920,000 distinct CDR3 sequences, about 53% were seen once, and the ten largest hold roughly 23%. The specimen was blood. These receptors came from an older woman in good health.

This clonotype was detected only a few times. A single base separates this from a much larger clone, so it may be a read error. V is TRBV5-1 and J is TRBJ1-1, with D possibly TRBD1 on 6 matching bases. Per the germline V gene, CDR1 is SGHRS and CDR2 is YFSETQ. Trimming shortened V by 7 bases and J by 4 bases, and 14 bases separated the two germline ends. The CDR3 contains 13 residues. CDR3 nucleotides: TGCGCCAGCGCTCCCCCGGACAGCACTGAAGCTTTCTTT. It is translated as CASAPPDSTEAFF.

The chain joins TRBV10-3 to TRBJ1-6; D may be TRBD1 (5 bases). The length of the CDR3 is 16 residues. Trimming took 3 bases from V and 8 from J, leaving 17 bases between them. Germline loops: CDR1 ENHRY, CDR2 SYGVKD. The CDR3 nucleotides are TGTGCCATCAGTGATGGGACCGGCGGGAGAGATTCACCCCTCCACTTT. Protein sequence: CAISDGTGGRDSPLHF.

V gene TRBV7-2 combines with J gene TRBJ2-7, with 12 bases fitting TRBD2. Germline V gives CDR1 SGHTA, CDR2 FQGNSA. The CDR3 is 20 residues long. V trimming: 5 bases; J trimming: 0 bases; junction bases outside the gene matches: 17. The CDR3 sequence: CASSRTTGLAGVQSSYEQYF. CDR3 coding DNA: TGTGCCAGCAGCCGAACGACGGGACTAGCGGGCGTCCAGAGCTCCTACGAGCAGTACTTC.

The chain couples TRBV4-3 to TRBJ1-5; D is unclear. Looked up from germline, CDR1 is LGHNA and CDR2 is YSLEER. The CDR3 spans 13 residues. Trimming left V 4 bases short and J 4 bases short, with 8 bases between. In nucleotides, the CDR3 is TGCGCCAGCAGCCCACAAACAAATCAGCCCCAGCATTTT. Translation gives CASSPQTNQPQHF.

This clonotype was seen only once. V usage is TRBV12-3 or TRBV12-4 and J usage is TRBJ2-3, with D unresolved. V lost 7 bases, J lost 6 bases, and 23 bases lay in between. The CDR3 has 16 amino acids. CDR3 coding DNA: TGTGCCAGCATCCCCCGCAGACTGGCCCAGGTGGATACGCAGTATTTT. This sequence encodes CASIPRRLAQVDTQYF.

This rearrangement joins TRBV4-3 to TRBJ2-7; TRBD1 or TRBD2 may be the D gene (5 bases each). The ends were cut back, 1 base at V and 5 bases at J, with 18 bases in the middle. The germline CDR1 and CDR2 sequences are LGHNA and YSLEER. This CDR3 has 16 amino acids. CDR3 bases: TGCGCCAGCAGCCAAGTGATTTCCGGGGACCCTCACGAGCAGTACTTC. Amino acid sequence: CASSQVISGDPHEQYF.

The chain uses TRBV5-1 and TRBJ2-1; 13 bases agree with TRBD2. Trimming cost V 7 bases and J 6 bases; bases outside gene matches: 4. The CDR3 runs to 14 residues. CDR1 is SGHRS and CDR2 is YFSETQ in the germline V gene. The CDR3 loop reads CASFRTSGSNEQFF. The CDR3 DNA reads TGCGCCAGCTTTCGGACTAGCGGGAGCAATGAGCAGTTCTTC. The whole variable domain, remainder taken from reference TRBV5-1 and TRBJ2-1, is KAGVTQTPRYLIKTRGQQVTLSCSPISGHRSVSWYQQTPGQGLQFLFEYFSETQRNKGNFPGRFSGRQFSNSRSEMNVSTLELGDSALYLCASFRTSGSNEQFFGPGTRLTVL.

In its sample, this clonotype was seen a few times. The chain employs TRBV29-1 and TRBJ2-1, with D perhaps TRBD1 (6 bases). CDR3 length equals 16 residues. The germline CDR1 and CDR2 sequences are SQVTM and ANQGSEA. The V end was cut by 1 base, the J end by 4 bases, with 17 bases between. This chain's CDR3 is CSVEVLGGVVYNEQFF. In DNA form, the CDR3 reads TGCAGCGTTGAAGTTTTAGGGGGAGTGGTTTACAATGAGCAGTTCTTC.

The V and J genes are TRBV7-9 and TRBJ1-2, with TRBD1 matching over 10 bases. CDR1 and CDR2 (germline): SEHNR, FQNEAQ (reference sequence). CDR3 size: 15 residues. V lost 5 bases to trimming and J lost 8 bases; unmatched junction nucleotides: 11. DNA of the CDR3: TGTGCCAGCAGCAACCGGACAGGGGGAGGAAAGGGCTACACCTTC. This codes for CASSNRTGGGKGYTF.

The V and J genes are TRBV12-3 or TRBV12-4 and TRBJ2-3; D is perhaps TRBD2 (6 bases). This CDR3 comprises 13 residues. The V end lost 6 bases, the J end lost 1 base, and 8 bases lay between the germline ends. CDR3 sequence (DNA): TGTGCCAGCAGGGTAGCGGGCACAGATACGCAGTATTTT. It encodes CASRVAGTDTQYF.

The gene calls are TRBV6-2 or TRBV6-3 and TRBJ2-5; no definite D call. V lost 2 bases and J lost 4, with 5 bases in between. This CDR3 has 12 residues. Per the germline V gene, CDR1 is MNHEY and CDR2 is SVGEGT. CDR3 DNA: TGTGCCAGCAGTTACCCTCCAGAGACCCAGTACTTC. This encodes CASSYPPETQYF.

The chain uses TRBV3-1 and TRBJ2-7; D not resolved. Per the germline V gene, CDR1 is LGHDT and CDR2 is YNNKEL (reference sequence). Trimming took off 4 bases at V and 4 bases at J, with 14 bases between the two ends. The CDR3 runs to 14 residues. The CDR3 here is CASSRITGGYEQYF. The CDR3 DNA is TGTGCCAGCAGCCGTATCACGGGCGGATACGAGCAGTACTTC.

The CDR3 here is CASSLMGQGPYGYTF. The CDR3, as DNA: TGCGCCAGCAGCTTGATGGGCCAGGGGCCATACGGCTACACCTTC. The J gene is TRBJ1-2, the V gene TRBV5-1, with a tentative D call TRBD1 (6 bases). Germline assignment: CDR1 SGHRS and CDR2 YFSETQ. The V and J ends lost 1 base and 8 bases respectively, with 18 bases between them. CDR3 length equals 15 residues.

The rearrangement uses TRBV6-1 and TRBJ2-2; D gene uncertain. Germline-derived CDR1 and CDR2 are MNHNS and SASEGT. Trimming shortened V by 3 bases and J by 6 bases, and 23 bases separated the two germline ends. CDR3 length: 18 amino acids. CDR3 in DNA: TGTGCCAGCAGTGATCCAAAAGTGACATCCATAAATCCCGGGGAGCTGTTTTTT. Translating gives CASSDPKVTSINPGELFF.

The rearrangement joins TRBV20-1 to TRBJ1-2; D unclear. V gave up 1 base and J gave up 4 bases, with 13 bases separating them. This CDR3 is built from 14 residues. From germline, CDR1 is DFQATT and CDR2 SNEGSKA (reference sequence). CDR3 sequence: CSARGTSYSYGYTF. In DNA, the CDR3 is TGCAGTGCTAGAGGGACGTCTTACTCCTATGGCTACACCTTC.